This T cell receptor beta chain was sequenced for a study of blood T cell repertoires in COVID-19. Across the whole study: Sites across the United States, Italy and Spain contributed samples from acute and convalescent COVID-19. PBMCs, B-cell-depleted T cells, or T cells were the source of the cDNA or gDNA that made up the material.

Germline lookup yields CDR1 SNHLY and CDR2 FYNNEI. Trimming took 5 bases from V and 8 from J, leaving 13 bases between them. The CDR3 consists of 13 residues. As originally analysed: Estimation of nucleated cell counts relied on the amplification of reference gene primers. The protocol was immunoSEQ multiplex PCR, while the TCRdb copy is restricted to in-frame clones and leaves out a portion. V, J and clone size are those of that table, while D and trimming were read from the DNA. The sample records 270,000 or so clones, around four fifths being singletons. The sample holds a few counts of this clone.

Sequencing was performed on peripheral blood. The V gene is TRBV2, the J gene TRBJ2-1; D unresolved. The TCR comes from a woman in her fifties or sixties who had recovered from COVID-19. CDR3 in amino acids: CASSPNGFDEQFF. The CDR3 DNA sequence: TGTGCCAGCAGTCCGAACGGGTTCGATGAGCAGTTCTTC.